This T cell receptor (beta chain) emerged from a study of T cell responses to AZD1222 COVID-19 vaccine. Clones were read by immunoSEQ multiplex PCR, and TCRdb kept only the in-frame ones, dropping some. The sample contains approximately 89,000 clones, 92% of which appear only once. Comment on this clone: Its antigen is currently unknown.

CDR3 length equals 14 residues. From germline, CDR1 is SGHTA and CDR2 FQGNSA. V was pared by 5 bases and J by 1 base, with 9 bases between. Whole-study findings and limits: The span of vaccine-associated CD4 TCRs extended across spike, with dominance at 160-218 and 743-854. Unmutated regions of variants are reportedly targeted by nearly half of spike-specific TCRs. The peak T cell response came first, and repertoires were sampled only after it.

The origin of this receptor is an adult in good health. The chain recombines TRBV7-2 with TRBJ1-5, with D perhaps matching TRBD1 (6 bases). Sequences were derived from peripheral blood, sampled on day 0 of AZD1222 vaccination. This CDR3 reads CASSAGVSNQPQHF. The CDR3 region has the DNA TGTGCCAGCAGCGCAGGGGTAAGCAATCAGCCCCAGCATTTT.